This is a list of T cell receptor beta chains from one sample in a study of T cells in localized non-small cell lung cancer. Only in-frame clones appear in the TCRdb table, and some are missing; sequencing was by immunoSEQ multiplex PCR. The repertoire holds some 50,000 clones, with under 90% as singletons. Sequenced here: peripheral blood mononuclear cells, sampled before any cancer treatment. These TCRs come from a man aged 40 to 69 with stage III lung adenocarcinoma. Both conserved end residues are part of each CDR3. Fields, in order: CDR3 DNA, CDR3 protein, D gene, clone size, J gene, V gene, CDR3 length. The D gene is left open where the match is weak. Some rows have no size entry. The others give once, few or many, or a class for an expanded clone.

CDR3 DNA: TGTGCCAGCAGCTTAGAACAGGGTGGAGAGACCCAGTACTTC
CDR3 protein: CASSLEQGGETQYF
D gene: .
clone size: .
J gene: TRBJ2-5
V gene: TRBV11-2
CDR3 length: 14

CDR3 DNA: TGTGCCAGCAGCTTACTCTATCCGGGACAGACTAATGAAAAACTGTTTTTT
CDR3 protein: CASSLLYPGQTNEKLFF
D gene: TRBD1
clone size: .
J gene: TRBJ1-4
V gene: TRBV7-8
CDR3 length: 17

CDR3 DNA: TGCGCCAGCAGCCCGCAGGGGTCTGGAAACACCATATATTTT
CDR3 protein: CASSPQGSGNTIYF
D gene: .
clone size: .
J gene: TRBJ1-3
V gene: TRBV5-1
CDR3 length: 14

CDR3 DNA: TGTGCCAGCAGTTATAGCGGGGAGGAGCAGTTCTTC
CDR3 protein: CASSYSGEEQFF
D gene: TRBD2
clone size: few
J gene: TRBJ2-1
V gene: TRBV6-5
CDR3 length: 12

CDR3 DNA: TGTGCCAGCAGTTACCTCCTAGTCGAGTACTTC
CDR3 protein: CASSYLLVEYF
D gene: .
clone size: .
J gene: TRBJ2-5
V gene: TRBV6-6
CDR3 length: 11

CDR3 DNA: TGCGCCAGCAGCTTGGACAGGCTCTCCTACGAGCAGTACTTC
CDR3 protein: CASSLDRLSYEQYF
D gene: .
clone size: few
J gene: TRBJ2-7
V gene: TRBV5-1
CDR3 length: 14

CDR3 DNA: TGCGCCAGCAGCCAAGGGACTGCCGAAGCTTTCTTT
CDR3 protein: CASSQGTAEAFF
D gene: .
clone size: .
J gene: TRBJ1-1
V gene: TRBV5-1
CDR3 length: 12

CDR3 DNA: TGCGCCAGCACCACTGGACACCTGGTTTACAATGAGCAGTTCTTC
CDR3 protein: CASTTGHLVYNEQFF
D gene: .
clone size: .
J gene: TRBJ2-1
V gene: TRBV5-1
CDR3 length: 15

CDR3 DNA: TGCGCCAGCAGCCAAGGGAGGGACAGCGGGGAGCTGTTTTTT
CDR3 protein: CASSQGRDSGELFF
D gene: .
clone size: .
J gene: TRBJ2-2
V gene: TRBV4-3
CDR3 length: 14

CDR3 DNA: TGTGCCAGCAGTGATCCGGGACTGAGGGCGCAGTATTTT
CDR3 protein: CASSDPGLRAQYF
D gene: .
clone size: .
J gene: TRBJ2-3
V gene: TRBV25-1
CDR3 length: 13

CDR3 DNA: TGTGCCACCAGCAGAGAAATAGGCCACATGGACTACGAGCAGTACTTC
CDR3 protein: CATSREIGHMDYEQYF
D gene: .
clone size: .
J gene: TRBJ2-7
V gene: TRBV15
CDR3 length: 16

CDR3 DNA: TGTGCCAGCAAGGTGACAGGGTTGAATGAAGCTTTCTTT
CDR3 protein: CASKVTGLNEAFF
D gene: TRBD1
clone size: .
J gene: TRBJ1-1
V gene: TRBV6-5
CDR3 length: 13

CDR3 DNA: TGTGCCAGCAGCTCTGGGACGGGGGGCCGTGAGCAGTTCTTC
CDR3 protein: CASSSGTGGREQFF
D gene: .
clone size: .
J gene: TRBJ2-1
V gene: TRBV6-5
CDR3 length: 14

CDR3 DNA: TGTGCCAGCAGCGCCGATGCGTCTAGCGGGTCCCAAGAGACCCAGTACTTC
CDR3 protein: CASSADASSGSQETQYF
D gene: TRBD2
clone size: .
J gene: TRBJ2-5
V gene: TRBV13
CDR3 length: 17

CDR3 DNA: TGTGCCAGCAGCTTAGACTGGGCGGGGTCCTCCGTTAAAAATGAGCAGTTCTTC
CDR3 protein: CASSLDWAGSSVKNEQFF
D gene: .
clone size: .
J gene: TRBJ2-1
V gene: TRBV7-8
CDR3 length: 18

CDR3 DNA: TGTGCCAGCAGCGTAGGGCTTTCCAGGATAAACGATTCACCCCTCCACTTT
CDR3 protein: CASSVGLSRINDSPLHF
D gene: .
clone size: .
J gene: TRBJ1-6
V gene: TRBV9
CDR3 length: 17

CDR3 DNA: TGTGCCAGCAGTCGCGGGGGGCCAGAGACCCAGTACTTC
CDR3 protein: CASSRGGPETQYF
D gene: TRBD2
clone size: .
J gene: TRBJ2-5
V gene: TRBV7-9
CDR3 length: 13

CDR3 DNA: TGTGCCAGTGGCGGGACAGGGGGAAGGGGGACTGAAGCTTTCTTT
CDR3 protein: CASGGTGGRGTEAFF
D gene: TRBD1
clone size: .
J gene: TRBJ1-1
V gene: TRBV19
CDR3 length: 15

CDR3 DNA: TGTGCCAGCAAATACGGACAGGGCCCCTACGAGCAGTACTTC
CDR3 protein: CASKYGQGPYEQYF
D gene: TRBD1
clone size: .
J gene: TRBJ2-7
V gene: TRBV6-5
CDR3 length: 14

CDR3 DNA: TGTGCCAGCAGCCGGACTAGCGGGGGCCCCTCCTCCTACAATGAGCAGTTCTTC
CDR3 protein: CASSRTSGGPSSYNEQFF
D gene: TRBD2
clone size: .
J gene: TRBJ2-1
V gene: TRBV5-4
CDR3 length: 18

CDR3 DNA: TGTGCCAGCAGCTTAGTACAGGCTAGCCTCACAGATACGCAGTATTTT
CDR3 protein: CASSLVQASLTDTQYF
D gene: .
clone size: .
J gene: TRBJ2-3
V gene: TRBV11-2
CDR3 length: 16

CDR3 DNA: TGTGCCAGTAGTACCCACTGGACAGGGAGCTCCTACGAGCAGTACTTC
CDR3 protein: CASSTHWTGSSYEQYF
D gene: TRBD1
clone size: .
J gene: TRBJ2-7
V gene: TRBV19
CDR3 length: 16

CDR3 DNA: TGTGCCAGCAGCTTGGAGGTCTCCACAGATACGCAGTATTTT
CDR3 protein: CASSLEVSTDTQYF
D gene: .
clone size: .
J gene: TRBJ2-3
V gene: TRBV5-6
CDR3 length: 14

CDR3 DNA: TGTGCCAGCAGCAGGGCTAGCAGGGTTCAAGAGACCCAGTACTTC
CDR3 protein: CASSRASRVQETQYF
D gene: .
clone size: .
J gene: TRBJ2-5
V gene: TRBV7-2
CDR3 length: 15

CDR3 DNA: TGTGCCAGCAGCTTGGAAAAGGGGACCGCCAAAAACATTCAGTACTTC
CDR3 protein: CASSLEKGTAKNIQYF
D gene: .
clone size: few
J gene: TRBJ2-4
V gene: TRBV5-4
CDR3 length: 16

CDR3 DNA: TGTGCCAGCAGCTTGATTGCCTCCGGGACAGGGGGTTACGAGCAGTACTTC
CDR3 protein: CASSLIASGTGGYEQYF
D gene: TRBD1
clone size: .
J gene: TRBJ2-7
V gene: TRBV5-5
CDR3 length: 17

CDR3 DNA: TGTGCCAGCAGTGAAAGACAGGGGTGGTACGAGCAGTACTTC
CDR3 protein: CASSERQGWYEQYF
D gene: TRBD1
clone size: .
J gene: TRBJ2-7
V gene: TRBV25-1
CDR3 length: 14

CDR3 DNA: TGTGCCAGCAGCTTTATTGAGTACAATGAGCAGTTCTTC
CDR3 protein: CASSFIEYNEQFF
D gene: .
clone size: many
J gene: TRBJ2-1
V gene: TRBV11-2
CDR3 length: 13

CDR3 DNA: TGCAGCGTTGAGGGGGACAGGGACTACGAGCAGTACTTC
CDR3 protein: CSVEGDRDYEQYF
D gene: TRBD1
clone size: .
J gene: TRBJ2-7
V gene: TRBV29-1
CDR3 length: 13

CDR3 DNA: TGTGCCAGCTCACAAACAGTAGCGGGGCAAGAGACCCAGTACTTC
CDR3 protein: CASSQTVAGQETQYF
D gene: TRBD2
clone size: .
J gene: TRBJ2-5
V gene: TRBV18
CDR3 length: 15

CDR3 DNA: TGTGCCAGCAGTGAAATCGGGTTCCAAGAGACCCAGTACTTC
CDR3 protein: CASSEIGFQETQYF
D gene: .
clone size: .
J gene: TRBJ2-5
V gene: TRBV6-1
CDR3 length: 14

CDR3 DNA: TGTGCCAGCAGTTCCTGGACCGGAGGGAGTAATGAGCAGTTCTTC
CDR3 protein: CASSSWTGGSNEQFF
D gene: .
clone size: .
J gene: TRBJ2-1
V gene: TRBV6-1
CDR3 length: 15

CDR3 DNA: TGTGCCAGCAGCCCCGGGACAGCCTACAATGAGCAGTTCTTC
CDR3 protein: CASSPGTAYNEQFF
D gene: TRBD1
clone size: .
J gene: TRBJ2-1
V gene: TRBV5-6
CDR3 length: 14

CDR3 DNA: TGCGCCAGCAGTCTGACATTGAACACTGAAGCTTTCTTT
CDR3 protein: CASSLTLNTEAFF
D gene: .
clone size: .
J gene: TRBJ1-1
V gene: TRBV10-1
CDR3 length: 13

CDR3 DNA: TGTGCCAGCAGCGACGGACAGAACACCGGGGAGCTGTTTTTT
CDR3 protein: CASSDGQNTGELFF
D gene: .
clone size: .
J gene: TRBJ2-2
V gene: TRBV7-2
CDR3 length: 14

CDR3 DNA: TGTGCCAGCAACAAGTTCAGGGACTACGACTATGGCTACACCTTC
CDR3 protein: CASNKFRDYDYGYTF
D gene: .
clone size: .
J gene: TRBJ1-2
V gene: TRBV6-5
CDR3 length: 15

CDR3 DNA: TGTGCCAGCAGCTTAGACAGGGGTACCCACGAGCAGTACTTC
CDR3 protein: CASSLDRGTHEQYF
D gene: TRBD1
clone size: .
J gene: TRBJ2-7
V gene: TRBV7-2
CDR3 length: 14

CDR3 DNA: TGTGCCAGCAGCTTAGAGGCGAACACCGGGGAGCTGTTTTTT
CDR3 protein: CASSLEANTGELFF
D gene: .
clone size: once
J gene: TRBJ2-2
V gene: TRBV7-6
CDR3 length: 14

CDR3 DNA: TGTGCCAGCAGCCAAGAGTTGTCGACGGGTGGCTACACCTTC
CDR3 protein: CASSQELSTGGYTF
D gene: .
clone size: .
J gene: TRBJ1-2
V gene: TRBV14
CDR3 length: 14

CDR3 DNA: TGTGCCAGCAGTTACTGGACGGGAGGGCGAGGAACTGAAGCTTTCTTT
CDR3 protein: CASSYWTGGRGTEAFF
D gene: .
clone size: .
J gene: TRBJ1-1
V gene: TRBV6-5
CDR3 length: 16

CDR3 DNA: TGTGCCTGGGACAGGAACGACAGATCACCCCTCCACTTT
CDR3 protein: CAWDRNDRSPLHF
D gene: .
clone size: .
J gene: TRBJ1-6
V gene: TRBV30
CDR3 length: 13

CDR3 DNA: TGTGCCAGCAGTTTAGTCGGCCCCGGGGAGCTGTTTTTT
CDR3 protein: CASSLVGPGELFF
D gene: .
clone size: .
J gene: TRBJ2-2
V gene: TRBV27
CDR3 length: 13

CDR3 DNA: TGTGCCAGCAGCTTTAGACAGGGTAGGGGAGAGACCCAGTACTTC
CDR3 protein: CASSFRQGRGETQYF
D gene: TRBD1
clone size: .
J gene: TRBJ2-5
V gene: TRBV5-4
CDR3 length: 15

CDR3 DNA: TGTGCCAGCACCCTCAGCTCCTACAATGAGCAGTTCTTC
CDR3 protein: CASTLSSYNEQFF
D gene: .
clone size: .
J gene: TRBJ2-1
V gene: TRBV6-1
CDR3 length: 13

CDR3 DNA: TGTGCCAGCTCGATGGGCACATTCTACACAGATACGCAGTATTTT
CDR3 protein: CASSMGTFYTDTQYF
D gene: .
clone size: .
J gene: TRBJ2-3
V gene: TRBV21-1
CDR3 length: 15

CDR3 DNA: TGTGCCAGCAGCGGGGCTTGGAACACTGAAGCTTTCTTT
CDR3 protein: CASSGAWNTEAFF
D gene: .
clone size: .
J gene: TRBJ1-1
V gene: TRBV9
CDR3 length: 13

CDR3 DNA: TGTGCCAGCAGTTTCCATAGCAATCAGCCCCAGCATTTT
CDR3 protein: CASSFHSNQPQHF
D gene: .
clone size: .
J gene: TRBJ1-5
V gene: TRBV27
CDR3 length: 13

CDR3 DNA: TGTGCCAGCGGAAAAATTCCAGCAAGCTCCTACAATGAGCAGTTCTTC
CDR3 protein: CASGKIPASSYNEQFF
D gene: .
clone size: .
J gene: TRBJ2-1
V gene: TRBV7-6
CDR3 length: 16

CDR3 DNA: TGCGCCAGCAGCTTGAACCCTCCGGGACAGGGTTACAATGAGCAGTTCTTC
CDR3 protein: CASSLNPPGQGYNEQFF
D gene: TRBD1
clone size: .
J gene: TRBJ2-1
V gene: TRBV5-1
CDR3 length: 17

CDR3 DNA: TGTGCCAGCAGTGAAGCTGAGGGGACGAAGCAGCCCCAGCATTTT
CDR3 protein: CASSEAEGTKQPQHF
D gene: .
clone size: few
J gene: TRBJ1-5
V gene: TRBV6-1
CDR3 length: 15